The 6 T cell receptor beta chains below were found in one sample sequenced in a study of blood T cell repertoires in COVID-19. Method: immunoSEQ multiplex PCR; TCRdb's copy keeps in-frame clones and lacks some. The table records a few hundred thousand clones, roughly four fifths of them present only once. Source material: peripheral blood. Every receptor here comes from a woman at least 80 years old with COVID-19, enrolled during active disease.

This clone appeared a few times. The V call is TRBV2, the J call TRBJ1-4, with 8 bases aligning to TRBD1. V dropped 6 bases and J dropped 6; count of bases not matched to a gene: 3. The CDR3 has 13 amino acids. Germline CDR1 reads SNHLY; CDR2 reads FYNNEI. The CDR3 DNA follows: TGTGCCAGCAGGACAGGGGAAGATGAAAAACTGTTTTTT. It specifies CASRTGEDEKLFF.

Here the CDR3 reads CATAVAPYNEQFF. The CDR3 nucleotides read TGTGCCACCGCCGTGGCCCCCTACAATGAGCAGTTCTTC. This chain links TRBV10-3 with TRBJ2-1; D unresolved. Germline values: CDR1 ENHRY, CDR2 SYGVKD. The CDR3 length is 13 residues. Deletions cut 10 bases from V and 2 bases from J, with 12 bases between.

About this clone itself: Other DNA sequences in this sample translate to the same CDR3. The genes are TRBV2 and TRBJ1-4; 10 nucleotides match TRBD1. CDR1 and CDR2 (germline): SNHLY, FYNNEI. The CDR3 totals 15 residues. V was clipped by 6 bases and J by 4 bases; unmatched bases: 5. The CDR3 region has the DNA TGTGCCAGCAGCGGTAGGACAGGGGGTAATGAAAAACTGTTTTTT. Its translation is CASSGRTGGNEKLFF.

This clone was found many times. The gene calls are TRBV4-1 and TRBJ1-2; D might be TRBD1 (6 bases). Per the germline V gene, CDR1 is MGHRA and CDR2 is YSYEKL. The CDR3 has 16 amino acids. The V gene lost 3 bases and the J gene lost 4 bases, with 18 bases spanning the gap. The CDR3 reads CASSQAGGGIIYGYTF. In DNA, the CDR3 is TGCGCCAGCAGCCAGGCGGGAGGGGGGATCATCTATGGCTACACCTTC.

The chain recombines TRBV28 with TRBJ2-3; TRBD2 matches at 12 bases. This CDR3 region has 16 residues. V dropped 6 bases and J dropped 2; count of bases not matched to a gene: 6. Germline CDR1 reads MDHEN; CDR2 reads SYDVKM. CDR3 sequence reads: CASRLGLAGTTDTQYF. In DNA, the CDR3 is TGTGCCAGCAGGCTCGGACTAGCGGGGACCACAGATACGCAGTATTTT.

The V gene is TRBV6-5, the J gene TRBJ1-3; the D gene is possibly TRBD1 (5 bases). From germline, CDR1 is MNHEY and CDR2 SVGAGI. The V and J ends lost 5 bases and 2 bases respectively, with 13 bases between them. CDR3 length equals 15 residues. The CDR3 spells CASSKTVSPGNTIYF. In DNA, the CDR3 is TGTGCCAGCAGTAAGACAGTCTCGCCTGGAAACACCATATATTTT.